These 19 T cell receptor beta chains share one sample of origin, sequenced in a study of glioma-infiltrating T cells. Using RNA template, CDR3s of TCR alpha and beta were amplified with iRepertoire arm-PCR. MiXCR, run by TCRdb on the multiplex PCR reads, gives a single entry per CDR3 protein. Of 3,500 to 4,000 distinct CDR3 sequences listed, about nine tenths are singletons. The sequenced sample consisted of glioma tissue, nonneoplastic brain tissue, or PBMCs (not recorded which). The receptors stem from a human donor with low-grade glioma or glioblastoma, undergoing nonglioma brain surgery, or in good health (not recorded which).

Comments on this clonotype: A library made for alpha chains picked up this beta chain off target, so its size means little. This chain connects TRBV6-5 to TRBJ2-5; 7 bases map to TRBD1. The CDR3 length is 13 residues. CDR1 and CDR2 from the germline V gene are MNHEY and SVGAGI. J was trimmed by 1 base and V by 8 bases; bases with no gene match: 4. CDR3 residues: CASDRVGQETQYF. The DNA for the CDR3 is TGTGCCAGCGACAGGGTCGGCCAAGAGACCCAGTACTTC.

Of note for this clonotype: Its ends do not fully match the called genes, so a read error is possible. This beta chain is an unintended read in a library built for alpha chains; its size means little. This chain joins TRBV6-8 and TRBJ2-3, with a tentative D call TRBD1 (5 bases). The CDR3 sequence is 13 residues long. Germline CDR1 reads MNHGY; CDR2 reads SAAAGT. The CDR3 DNA reads as TGCGCCAGCTATGCAGGGTACACAGATACGCAGTATTTT. Translation gives CASYAGYTDTQYF.

This clonotype has just one count. This beta chain is an unintended read in a library built for alpha chains; its size means little. The chain recombines TRBV6-5 with TRBJ1-6; maybe TRBD1 (6 bases). This CDR3 region has 16 residues. Germline loops: CDR1 MNHEY, CDR2 SVGAGI. V gave up 0 bases and J gave up 10 bases, with 16 bases separating them. The CDR3 DNA is TGTGCCAGCAGTTACTCCGGTAGCAGGGGAGACTCACCCCTCCACTTT. Protein: CASSYSGSRGDSPLHF.

For this clonotype: This beta chain turned up in a library designed for alpha chains; as an off-target read, its abundance says little. This chain uses TRBV6-2 or TRBV6-3 with TRBJ2-5; D is perhaps TRBD2 (6 bases). V lost 6 bases and J lost 4, with 15 bases in between. In germline, CDR1 is MNHEY, CDR2 SVGEGT. CDR3 length equals 14 residues. The CDR3, as DNA: TGTGCCAGCAGCCCAGGGACTCGTGGAGAGACCCAGTACTTC. Translated, it gives CASSPGTRGETQYF.

On this clonotype itself: A library prepared for alpha chains yielded this beta chain as an off-target read; its size is of little meaning. The V gene is TRBV7-2, the J gene TRBJ2-2; possible D gene TRBD1, 6 bases. The CDR3 spans 15 residues. Germline CDR1 and CDR2: SGHTA and FQGNSA. Trimming pared 2 bases from V and 7 bases from J, leaving 14 bases between. In DNA, the CDR3 is TGTGCCAGCAGCTTAAGTCACAGGGCTGACGGGGAGCTGTTTTTT. The encoded protein is CASSLSHRADGELFF.

With regard to this clonotype: The library was built for alpha chains, so this beta chain is an off-target read and its size means little. The rearrangement uses TRBV19 and TRBJ2-7; D may be TRBD2 (5 bases). The CDR3 consists of 13 residues. V was cut by 9 bases and J by 4 bases, with 16 bases left in between. Germline CDR1 is LNHDA and CDR2 is SQIVND (reference sequence). Here the CDR3 reads CASSLSEGYEQYF. The CDR3 region has the DNA TGTGCCAGCAGCCTTTCTGAGGGTTACGAGCAGTACTTC.

As concerns this clonotype: For a library built for alpha chains, this beta chain is a stray read; little rests on its size. The rearrangement links TRBV11-1 to TRBJ2-3, with 9 bases lining up with TRBD2. Trimming took 1 base from V and 3 from J; bases not matched to a gene: 2. The CDR3 is made up of 15 amino acids. The germline V gene encodes CDR1 SGHAT and CDR2 FQDESV (reference sequence). The CDR3 coding sequence is TGTGCCAGCAGCTTAGTAGCGGGAGTGACAGATACGCAGTATTTT. Translating it yields CASSLVAGVTDTQYF. Supplemented by reference TRBV11-1 and TRBJ2-3, the full variable domain reads EAEVAQSPRYKITEKSQAVAFWCDPISGHATLYWYRQILGQGPELLVQFQDESVVDDSQLPKDRFSAERLKGVDSTLKIQPAELGDSAMYLCASSLVAGVTDTQYFGPGTRLTVL.

This clonotype was observed once. This beta chain is off target for a library built for alpha chains, so its abundance means little. This chain joins TRBV6-1 and TRBJ2-7; the D gene could be TRBD1 or TRBD2 (5 bases each). The length of the CDR3 is 12 residues. V lost 10 bases and J 5 bases, leaving 15 bases between the germline ends. Germline CDR1 is MNHNS and CDR2 is SASEGT. CDR3 amino acids: CATWDQSDEQYV. In nucleotides, the CDR3 is TGTGCCACCTGGGACCAGTCGGACGAGCAGTACGTC.

This clonotype has only a few counts. This beta chain is a stray sequence in a library constructed for alpha chains; its clone size is not meaningful. The chain has TRBV20-1 and TRBJ1-2; a possible D gene is TRBD1 (6 bases). This CDR3 is built from 14 residues. Germline loops: CDR1 DFQATT, CDR2 SNEGSKA (reference sequence). The germline V and J ends were trimmed by 2 bases and 8 bases, with 18 bases remaining between them. The CDR3 here is CSARLGQDFSGYTF. In DNA, the CDR3 is TGCAGTGCTAGACTGGGACAAGACTTCTCAGGCTACACCTTC.

For this clonotype: Because the library targeted alpha chains, this beta chain is an off-target read whose size means little. The V and J genes are TRBV27 and TRBJ1-2; D unresolved. V was clipped by 3 bases and J by 6 bases, with 11 bases between them. Germline values: CDR1 MNHEY, CDR2 SMNVEV (reference sequence). This CDR3 has 13 residues. CDR3 nucleotides: TGTGCCAGCAGTTTCAAGGGCTGGGATGGCTACACCTTC. Amino acids: CASSFKGWDGYTF.

Worth noting for this clonotype: With the library built for alpha chains, this beta chain is off target and its frequency is not meaningful. The rearrangement uses TRBV6-1 and TRBJ1-5; D not resolved. Trimming shortened V by 7 bases and J by 11 bases, and 15 bases separated the two germline ends. CDR1 is MNHNS, CDR2 SASEGT, per germline. This CDR3 has 12 residues. The CDR3 region is CASTSHGDSQHF. CDR3 in DNA: TGTGCCAGCACCTCCCACGGGGATTCCCAGCATTTT.

The table lists this clonotype with a count of one. This beta chain is a stray read from a library made for alpha chains; its abundance is not meaningful. CDR3 amino acids: CASSQDSSNSYNEQFF. The DNA of the CDR3 is TGCGCCAGCAGCCAAGACAGTTCGAACAGTTACAATGAGCAGTTCTTC. The chain carries TRBV4-1 and TRBJ2-1; the D is unclear. Trimming shortened V by 0 bases and J by 4 bases, and 13 bases separated the two germline ends. Per germline, CDR1 MGHRA and CDR2 YSYEKL. The CDR3 length is 16 residues.

As for this clonotype: This beta chain represents an off-target read in a library built for alpha chains; its size is of limited meaning. J is TRBJ2-3 and V is TRBV14; D is uncertain. The last part of the DNA fits TRBJ2-1 better; the J call may be wrong. The germline V gene has CDR1 SGHDN and CDR2 FVKESK. The CDR3 extends over 14 amino acids. CDR3 nucleotides: TGTGCCAGCAGCCAAGACTCGTGGTACAATGAGCAGTTCTTC. Amino acid sequence: CASSQDSWYNEQFF.

Regarding this clonotype: This beta chain came through as a stray read in a library set up for alpha chains, and its size says little. The chain uses TRBV18 and TRBJ2-1; 10 nucleotides agree with TRBD2. CDR1 and CDR2 (germline): KGHSH, LQKENI. With 8 bases clipped from V and 3 bases from J, the junction kept 7 bases outside the gene matches. CDR3 size: 15 residues. The CDR3 coding sequence is TGTGCCAGCGCCAAACTAGCGGGGAACTACAATGAGCAGTTCTTC. The encoded protein is CASAKLAGNYNEQFF.

A remark on this clonotype: This beta chain is a stray read from a library made for alpha chains; its abundance is not meaningful. CDR3 DNA sequence: TGTGCCAGCAGTGAAAGGCAAGGGGGACAGCCCCAGCATTTT. Its protein product is CASSERQGGQPQHF. The gene calls are TRBV2 and TRBJ1-5; D is perhaps TRBD1 (6 bases). CDR1 and CDR2 (germline): SNHLY, FYNNEI. The CDR3 has 14 amino acids. Between the trimmed V and J ends, which lost 2 bases and 7 bases, there was a span of 12 bases.

In regard to this clonotype: This beta chain slipped into a library made for alpha chains as a stray read, so its size is not meaningful. The chain is built from TRBV27 and TRBJ2-5; D perhaps matches TRBD1 (7 bases). The ends were cut back, 5 bases at V and 4 bases at J, with 14 bases in the middle. The CDR3 consists of 14 residues. Looked up from germline, CDR1 is MNHEY and CDR2 is SMNVEV (reference sequence). Here the CDR3 DNA reads TGTGCCAGCAGTCCGAGACAGGGAGGAGAGACCCAGTACTTC. Protein: CASSPRQGGETQYF.

As to this clonotype: This beta chain turned up in a library designed for alpha chains; as an off-target read, its abundance says little. The chain links TRBV27 to TRBJ2-5; D is ambiguous. The CDR3 has 12 amino acids. The V gene lost 6 bases and the J gene lost 5 bases, with 10 bases spanning the gap. The germline V gene has CDR1 MNHEY and CDR2 SMNVEV (reference sequence). The CDR3 nucleotides are TGTGCCAGCAGGTCCTTAATGGAGACCCAGTACTTC. Residues: CASRSLMETQYF.

As concerns this clonotype: Because the library targeted alpha chains, this beta chain is an off-target read whose size means little. The V gene is TRBV7-2, the J gene TRBJ2-1; D call uncertain. There are 13 residues in the CDR3. CDR1 is SGHTA, CDR2 FQGNSA, per germline. Between the trimmed V and J ends, which lost 3 bases and 6 bases, there was a span of 9 bases. The CDR3 protein is CASSFLLFNEQFF. As DNA, the CDR3 is TGTGCCAGCAGCTTTTTGCTTTTCAATGAGCAGTTCTTC.

This clonotype was seen a single time. This beta chain was picked up by a library intended for alpha chains and is off target, so its count carries little meaning. The chain couples TRBV20-1 to TRBJ1-2; 7 bases map to TRBD1. CDR3 length: 14 residues. The V segment lost 5 bases and the J segment 4 bases; nucleotides outside the gene matches: 10. Per the germline V gene, CDR1 is DFQATT and CDR2 is SNEGSKA (reference sequence). The CDR3 coding sequence is TGCAGTGCTGGGGACAGTAGCTTTGGCTATGGCTACACCTTC. Protein sequence: CSAGDSSFGYGYTF.